The rows below give T cell receptor beta chains drawn from one sample of a study of OX40 agonist ivuxolimab in advanced cancers. TCRdb keeps only in-frame clones here, not all; method: immunoSEQ multiplex PCR. The sample shows about 20,000 clones, roughly nine tenths of them seen only once. The sample was CD4+ or CD8+ T cells sorted from blood, taken in a trial of the OX40 agonist ivuxolimab. The receptors originated from an adult with an advanced solid tumor such as melanoma, head and neck, liver or kidney cancer. Each CDR3 is given with its conserved first and last residue. Fields, in order: D gene, J gene, clone size, V gene, CDR3 protein. D genes are given only for firm matches. The size field is filled for only some rows; it gives once, few, many or a size class.

d_call: TRBD1; j_call: TRBJ1-1; clone_size: NA; v_call: TRBV7-9; cdr3_aa: CASSLGQGLGTEAFF
d_call: NA; j_call: TRBJ2-7; clone_size: NA; v_call: TRBV9; cdr3_aa: CASSGLPGGNYEQYF
d_call: NA; j_call: TRBJ1-6; clone_size: NA; v_call: TRBV5-5; cdr3_aa: CASSWRSSNSPLHF
d_call: NA; j_call: TRBJ2-3; clone_size: NA; v_call: TRBV5-1; cdr3_aa: CASSSGHGGPSTDTQYF
d_call: NA; j_call: TRBJ2-3; clone_size: few; v_call: TRBV6-5; cdr3_aa: CASSATSVGRDTQYF
d_call: TRBD2; j_call: TRBJ2-1; clone_size: NA; v_call: TRBV9; cdr3_aa: CASSGTSGRAGNEQFF
d_call: TRBD1; j_call: TRBJ2-3; clone_size: NA; v_call: TRBV7-2; cdr3_aa: CASSSPTGVSSTDTQYF
d_call: NA; j_call: TRBJ1-4; clone_size: NA; v_call: TRBV15; cdr3_aa: CATSRQGPDEKLFF
d_call: NA; j_call: TRBJ2-5; clone_size: NA; v_call: TRBV11-2; cdr3_aa: CASSIDWAETQYF
d_call: TRBD2; j_call: TRBJ2-5; clone_size: NA; v_call: TRBV5-4; cdr3_aa: CASSMGGGQETQYF
d_call: NA; j_call: TRBJ2-5; clone_size: NA; v_call: TRBV29-1; cdr3_aa: CSAGPGETQYF
d_call: NA; j_call: TRBJ1-5; clone_size: NA; v_call: TRBV4-2; cdr3_aa: CASSRDTSNQPQHF
d_call: TRBD1; j_call: TRBJ1-6; clone_size: NA; v_call: TRBV2; cdr3_aa: CASSEAWDRGDSPLHF
d_call: TRBD2; j_call: TRBJ2-7; clone_size: NA; v_call: TRBV19; cdr3_aa: CASSIGGRALYEQYF
d_call: TRBD2; j_call: TRBJ2-1; clone_size: NA; v_call: TRBV4-3; cdr3_aa: CASSRRTSGVYNEQFF
d_call: TRBD2; j_call: NA; clone_size: NA; v_call: TRBV4-3; cdr3_aa: CASSQAAGVGYEQYF
d_call: NA; j_call: TRBJ2-1; clone_size: NA; v_call: TRBV7-3; cdr3_aa: CASSLYISQGFNNEQFF
d_call: NA; j_call: TRBJ2-1; clone_size: NA; v_call: TRBV18; cdr3_aa: CASSPSRLNEQFF
d_call: NA; j_call: TRBJ2-3; clone_size: NA; v_call: TRBV4-2; cdr3_aa: CASSQRSRVLSMDTQYF
d_call: TRBD1; j_call: TRBJ2-6; clone_size: NA; v_call: TRBV5-1; cdr3_aa: CASRLGTAISGANVLTF
d_call: TRBD1; j_call: TRBJ1-1; clone_size: NA; v_call: TRBV7-2; cdr3_aa: CASSRDRGNTEAFF
d_call: NA; j_call: TRBJ2-7; clone_size: NA; v_call: TRBV25-1; cdr3_aa: CASSESQVATYEQYF
d_call: NA; j_call: TRBJ1-2; clone_size: NA; v_call: TRBV18; cdr3_aa: CASSPPRNNYGYTF
d_call: NA; j_call: TRBJ2-2; clone_size: once; v_call: TRBV2; cdr3_aa: CASSGPSLGTGELFF
d_call: NA; j_call: TRBJ1-1; clone_size: NA; v_call: TRBV7-2; cdr3_aa: CASSFTGNTEAFF
d_call: NA; j_call: TRBJ1-2; clone_size: NA; v_call: TRBV10-3; cdr3_aa: CAISDGSNYGYTF
d_call: TRBD2; j_call: TRBJ2-7; clone_size: once; v_call: TRBV7-9; cdr3_aa: CASSAGASYEQYF
d_call: NA; j_call: TRBJ1-1; clone_size: NA; v_call: TRBV7-8; cdr3_aa: CASSPQDPGRNTEAFF
d_call: NA; j_call: TRBJ2-7; clone_size: NA; v_call: TRBV19; cdr3_aa: CASSTAGFSYEQYF
d_call: TRBD1; j_call: TRBJ2-2; clone_size: NA; v_call: TRBV7-7; cdr3_aa: CASSSSGTATPGELFF
d_call: NA; j_call: TRBJ1-5; clone_size: NA; v_call: TRBV27; cdr3_aa: CASSPYRAQRSNQPQHF
d_call: TRBD2; j_call: TRBJ2-5; clone_size: NA; v_call: TRBV5-4; cdr3_aa: CASSPQREGSQETQYF
d_call: TRBD1; j_call: TRBJ2-7; clone_size: few; v_call: TRBV5-1; cdr3_aa: CASSSYGTGAYEQYF
d_call: NA; j_call: TRBJ1-3; clone_size: NA; v_call: TRBV6-6; cdr3_aa: CAAGSSGNTIYF
d_call: TRBD1; j_call: TRBJ1-1; clone_size: NA; v_call: TRBV12-5; cdr3_aa: CASGLVQGEEVTEAFF
d_call: NA; j_call: TRBJ1-2; clone_size: NA; v_call: TRBV6-1; cdr3_aa: CASSDVAGQGANYGYTF
d_call: NA; j_call: TRBJ2-1; clone_size: NA; v_call: TRBV11-3; cdr3_aa: CASSLRDSGPNEQFF
d_call: TRBD1; j_call: TRBJ1-4; clone_size: NA; v_call: TRBV10-2; cdr3_aa: CASSDPTGADEKLFF
d_call: TRBD1; j_call: TRBJ1-6; clone_size: NA; v_call: TRBV5-1; cdr3_aa: CASGTEYNSPLHF
d_call: NA; j_call: TRBJ2-5; clone_size: NA; v_call: TRBV18; cdr3_aa: CASSPPRQTQYF
d_call: NA; j_call: TRBJ2-7; clone_size: NA; v_call: TRBV11-2; cdr3_aa: CASGGRAGEQYF
d_call: TRBD2; j_call: TRBJ2-5; clone_size: NA; v_call: TRBV2; cdr3_aa: CASRGLAAPQETQYF
d_call: TRBD1; j_call: TRBJ2-7; clone_size: NA; v_call: TRBV19; cdr3_aa: CASSFRQGLHYEQYF
d_call: NA; j_call: TRBJ2-7; clone_size: NA; v_call: TRBV5-5; cdr3_aa: CASSLVAGRDEQYF
d_call: NA; j_call: TRBJ1-2; clone_size: few; v_call: TRBV19; cdr3_aa: CASSSVRDRNSYGYTF
d_call: TRBD1; j_call: TRBJ2-7; clone_size: NA; v_call: TRBV4-3; cdr3_aa: CASSQTGGYEQYF
d_call: NA; j_call: TRBJ1-2; clone_size: few; v_call: TRBV5-6; cdr3_aa: CASSPDTGDYGYTF
d_call: TRBD2; j_call: TRBJ2-3; clone_size: NA; v_call: TRBV7-8; cdr3_aa: CASSLGDSGSHTQYF
d_call: NA; j_call: TRBJ2-7; clone_size: once; v_call: TRBV15; cdr3_aa: CATSRERTTSEQYF
d_call: NA; j_call: TRBJ1-5; clone_size: NA; v_call: TRBV6-4; cdr3_aa: CASSPDGGQGQPQHF
d_call: TRBD2; j_call: TRBJ2-2; clone_size: NA; v_call: TRBV15; cdr3_aa: CATSNAGLAGSGELFF
d_call: NA; j_call: TRBJ2-1; clone_size: NA; v_call: TRBV10-3; cdr3_aa: CAISESSLTWDNEQFF
d_call: NA; j_call: TRBJ1-5; clone_size: once; v_call: TRBV7-9; cdr3_aa: CASSLGQSPNQPQHF
d_call: TRBD1; j_call: TRBJ2-7; clone_size: NA; v_call: TRBV6-6; cdr3_aa: CASSYTQGASEQYF